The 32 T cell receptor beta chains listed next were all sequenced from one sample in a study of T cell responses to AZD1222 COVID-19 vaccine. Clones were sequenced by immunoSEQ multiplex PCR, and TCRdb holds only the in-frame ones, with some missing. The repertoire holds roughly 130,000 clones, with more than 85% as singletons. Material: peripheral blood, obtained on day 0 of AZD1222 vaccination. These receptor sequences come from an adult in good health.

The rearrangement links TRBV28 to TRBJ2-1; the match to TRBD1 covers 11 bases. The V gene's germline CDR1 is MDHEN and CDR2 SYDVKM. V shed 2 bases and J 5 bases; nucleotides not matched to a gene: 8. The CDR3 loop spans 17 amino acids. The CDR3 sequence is CASSLGTGGIYHNEQFF. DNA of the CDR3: TGTGCCAGCAGTTTAGGGACAGGGGGTATCTACCACAATGAGCAGTTCTTC. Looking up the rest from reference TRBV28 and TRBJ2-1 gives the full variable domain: DVKVTQSSRYLVKRTGEKVFLECVQDMDHENMFWYRQDPGLGLRLIYFSYDVKMKEKGDIPEGYSVSREKKERFSLILESASTNQTSMYLCASSLGTGGIYHNEQFFGPGTRLTVL.

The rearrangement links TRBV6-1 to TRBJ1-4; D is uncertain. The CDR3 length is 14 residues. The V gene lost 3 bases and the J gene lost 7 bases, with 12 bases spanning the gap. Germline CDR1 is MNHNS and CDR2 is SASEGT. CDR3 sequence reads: CASSETRLGEKLFF. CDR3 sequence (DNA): TGTGCCAGCAGTGAGACACGACTAGGTGAAAAACTGTTTTTT.

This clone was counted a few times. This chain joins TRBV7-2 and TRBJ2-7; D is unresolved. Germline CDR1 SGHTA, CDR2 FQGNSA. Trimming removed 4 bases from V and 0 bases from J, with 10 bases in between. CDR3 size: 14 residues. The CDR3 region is CASSYVGFSYEQYF. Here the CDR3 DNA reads TGTGCCAGCAGCTACGTGGGGTTCTCCTACGAGCAGTACTTC.

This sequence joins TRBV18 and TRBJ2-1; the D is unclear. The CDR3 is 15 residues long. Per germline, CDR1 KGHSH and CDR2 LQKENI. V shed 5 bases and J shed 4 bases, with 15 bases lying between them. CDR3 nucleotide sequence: TGTGCCAGCTCAACCATGGCCCTGGGTTACAATGAGCAGTTCTTC. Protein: CASSTMALGYNEQFF.

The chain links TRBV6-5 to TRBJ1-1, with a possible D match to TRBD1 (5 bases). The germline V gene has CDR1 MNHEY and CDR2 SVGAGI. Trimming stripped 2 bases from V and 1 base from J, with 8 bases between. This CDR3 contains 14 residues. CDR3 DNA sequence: TGTGCCAGCAGTTACGCAGGGTGGAACACTGAAGCTTTCTTT. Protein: CASSYAGWNTEAFF.

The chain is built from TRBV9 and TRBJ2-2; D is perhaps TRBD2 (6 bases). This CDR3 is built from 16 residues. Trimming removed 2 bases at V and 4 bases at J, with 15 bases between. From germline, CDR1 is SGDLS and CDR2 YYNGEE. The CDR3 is CASSVVSLATTGELFF. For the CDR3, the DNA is TGTGCCAGCAGCGTTGTCTCACTAGCAACCACCGGGGAGCTGTTTTTT. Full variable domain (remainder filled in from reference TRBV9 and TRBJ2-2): DSGVTQTPKHLITATGQRVTLRCSPRSGDLSVYWYQQSLDQGLQFLIQYYNGEERAKGNILERFSAQQFPDLHSELNLSSLELGDSALYFCASSVVSLATTGELFFGEGSRLTVL.

CDR3 sequence reads: CASSFRTGGSETQYF. The DNA for the CDR3 is TGTGCCAGCAGTTTCCGGACAGGGGGTTCGGAGACCCAGTACTTC. The rearrangement uses TRBV28 and TRBJ2-5; TRBD1 matches at 10 bases. The trim removed 3 bases at V and 5 bases at J, leaving 6 bases unmatched. CDR1 MDHEN and CDR2 SYDVKM come from the germline V gene. The CDR3 totals 15 residues.

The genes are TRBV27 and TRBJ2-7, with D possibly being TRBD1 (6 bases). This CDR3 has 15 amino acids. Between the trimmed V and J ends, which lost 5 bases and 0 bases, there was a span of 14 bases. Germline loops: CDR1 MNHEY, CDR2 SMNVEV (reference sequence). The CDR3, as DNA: TGTGCCAGCAGTAGTAGGGGGACGGTCTCCTACGAGCAGTACTTC. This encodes CASSSRGTVSYEQYF.

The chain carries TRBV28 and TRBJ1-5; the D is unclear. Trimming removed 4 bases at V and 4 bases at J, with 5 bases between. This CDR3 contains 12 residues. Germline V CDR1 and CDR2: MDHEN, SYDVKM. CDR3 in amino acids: CASSSENQPQHF. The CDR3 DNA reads TGTGCCAGCAGTTCAGAGAATCAGCCCCAGCATTTT.

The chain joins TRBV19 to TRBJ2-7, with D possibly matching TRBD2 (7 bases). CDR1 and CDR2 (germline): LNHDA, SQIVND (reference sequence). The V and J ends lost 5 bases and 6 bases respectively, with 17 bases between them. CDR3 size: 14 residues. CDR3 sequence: CASSAHREGSEQYF. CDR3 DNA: TGTGCCAGTAGTGCCCACAGGGAGGGGTCCGAGCAGTACTTC.

The CDR3 DNA reads TGTGCCTGGAAAGGAGGCGGGGATGGCTACACCTTC. Its translation is CAWKGGGDGYTF. The chain carries TRBV30 and TRBJ1-2; D is undetermined. The CDR3 extends over 12 amino acids. Trimming took off 4 bases at V and 6 bases at J, with 12 bases between the two ends. The V gene's germline CDR1 is GTSNPN and CDR2 SVGIG (reference sequence). The complete variable domain, with remaining parts taken from reference TRBV30 and TRBJ1-2, reads SQTIHQWPATLVQPVGSPLSLECTVEGTSNPNLYWYRQAAGRGLQLLFYSVGIGQISSEVPQNLSASRPQDRQFILSSKKLLLSDSGFYLCAWKGGGDGYTFGSGTRLTVV.

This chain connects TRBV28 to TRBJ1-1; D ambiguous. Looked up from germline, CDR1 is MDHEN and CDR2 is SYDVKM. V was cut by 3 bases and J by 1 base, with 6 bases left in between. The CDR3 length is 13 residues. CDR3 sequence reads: CASSFARNTEAFF. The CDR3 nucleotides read TGTGCCAGCAGTTTCGCTCGGAACACTGAAGCTTTCTTT.

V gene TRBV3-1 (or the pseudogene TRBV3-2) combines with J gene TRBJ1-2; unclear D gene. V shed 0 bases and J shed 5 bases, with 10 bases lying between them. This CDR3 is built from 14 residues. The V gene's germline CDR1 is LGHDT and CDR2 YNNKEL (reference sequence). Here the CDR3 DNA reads TGTGCCAGCAGCCAAGAATACGCTGGATATGGCTACACCTTC. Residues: CASSQEYAGYGYTF.

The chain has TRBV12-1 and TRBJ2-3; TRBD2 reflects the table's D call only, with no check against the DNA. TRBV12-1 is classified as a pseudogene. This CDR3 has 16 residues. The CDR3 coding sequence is TGTGCCAGCAGCTCTGGACTAGCGGGAGGCACAGATACGCAGTATTTT. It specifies CASSSGLAGGTDTQYF.

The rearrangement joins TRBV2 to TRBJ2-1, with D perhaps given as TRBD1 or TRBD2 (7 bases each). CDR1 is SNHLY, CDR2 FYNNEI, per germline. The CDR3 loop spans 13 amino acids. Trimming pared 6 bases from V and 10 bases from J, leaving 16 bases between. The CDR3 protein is CASSRGGGGEQFF. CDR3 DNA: TGTGCCAGCAGCCGGGGAGGGGGCGGAGAGCAGTTCTTC.

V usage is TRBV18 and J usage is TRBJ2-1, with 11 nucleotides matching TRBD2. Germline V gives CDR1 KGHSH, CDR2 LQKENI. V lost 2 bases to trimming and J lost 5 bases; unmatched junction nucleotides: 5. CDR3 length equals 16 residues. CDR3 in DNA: TGTGCCAGCTCACCATCGGGACTAGCGGACCACAATGAGCAGTTCTTC. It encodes CASSPSGLADHNEQFF.

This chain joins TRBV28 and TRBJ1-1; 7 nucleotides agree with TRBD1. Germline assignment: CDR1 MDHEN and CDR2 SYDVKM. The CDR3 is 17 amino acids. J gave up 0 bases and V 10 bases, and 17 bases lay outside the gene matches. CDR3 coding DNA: TGTGCCACCTGGGGGCGGGACAGCGACTTGATGAACACTGAAGCTTTCTTT. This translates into CATWGRDSDLMNTEAFF.

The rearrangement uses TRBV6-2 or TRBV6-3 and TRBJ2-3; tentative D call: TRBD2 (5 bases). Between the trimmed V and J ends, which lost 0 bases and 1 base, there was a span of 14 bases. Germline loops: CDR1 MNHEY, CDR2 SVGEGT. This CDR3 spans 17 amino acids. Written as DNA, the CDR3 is TGTGCCAGCAGTTACTCGAGAGCGGAACCACGCACAGATACGCAGTATTTT. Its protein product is CASSYSRAEPRTDTQYF.

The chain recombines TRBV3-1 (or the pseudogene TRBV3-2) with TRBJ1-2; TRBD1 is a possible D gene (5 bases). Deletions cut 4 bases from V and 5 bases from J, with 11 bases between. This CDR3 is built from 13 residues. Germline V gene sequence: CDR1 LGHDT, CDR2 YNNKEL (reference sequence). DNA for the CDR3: TGTGCCAGCAGCCCCGGGACGGCTTATGGCTACACCTTC. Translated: CASSPGTAYGYTF.

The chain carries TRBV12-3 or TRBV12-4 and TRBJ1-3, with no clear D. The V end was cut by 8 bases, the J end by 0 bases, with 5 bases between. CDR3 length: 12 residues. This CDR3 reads CASRSSGNTIYF. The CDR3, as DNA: TGTGCCAGCCGGAGCTCTGGAAACACCATATATTTT.

The CDR3 bases are TGCGCCAGCAGCCTGACAGGGAACTATGGCTACACCTTC. The encoded protein is CASSLTGNYGYTF. This chain connects TRBV4-1 to TRBJ1-2; 7 bases are a match to TRBD1. V dropped 4 bases and J dropped 2; count of bases not matched to a gene: 1. CDR1 is MGHRA, CDR2 YSYEKL, per germline. CDR3 length equals 13 residues.

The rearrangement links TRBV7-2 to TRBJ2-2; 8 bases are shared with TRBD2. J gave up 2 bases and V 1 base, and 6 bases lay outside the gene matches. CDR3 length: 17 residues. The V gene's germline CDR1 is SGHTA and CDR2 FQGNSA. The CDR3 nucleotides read TGTGCCAGCAGCTTAGGGCCCCGGGGGGGCAACACCGGGGAGCTGTTTTTT. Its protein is CASSLGPRGGNTGELFF.

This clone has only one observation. The CDR3: CASRLGQNYGYTF. Here the CDR3 DNA reads TGTGCCAGCCGTTTGGGGCAAAACTATGGCTACACCTTC. The rearrangement joins TRBV2 to TRBJ1-2; D is possibly TRBD1 (5 bases). The CDR3 runs 13 residues. Germline loops: CDR1 SNHLY, CDR2 FYNNEI. Between the trimmed V and J ends, which lost 8 bases and 2 bases, there was a span of 12 bases. Based on the CDR3 plus reference TRBV2 and TRBJ1-2, the full variable domain is EPEVTQTPSHQVTQMGQEVILRCVPISNHLYFYWYRQILGQKVEFLVSFYNNEISEKSEIFDDQFSVERPDGSNFTLKIRSTKLEDSAMYFCASRLGQNYGYTFGSGTRLTVV.

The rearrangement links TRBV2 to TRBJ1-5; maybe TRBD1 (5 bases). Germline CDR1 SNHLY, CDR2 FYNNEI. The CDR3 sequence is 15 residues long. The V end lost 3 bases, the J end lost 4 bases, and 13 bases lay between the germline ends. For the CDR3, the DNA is TGTGCCAGCAGTGAGATACGACGGACAAATCAGCCCCAGCATTTT. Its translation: CASSEIRRTNQPQHF.

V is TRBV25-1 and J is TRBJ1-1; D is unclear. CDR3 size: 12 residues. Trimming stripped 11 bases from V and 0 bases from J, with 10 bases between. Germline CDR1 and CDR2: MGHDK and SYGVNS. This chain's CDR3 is CAARDMNTEAFF. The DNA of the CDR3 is TGTGCCGCACGCGACATGAACACTGAAGCTTTCTTT.

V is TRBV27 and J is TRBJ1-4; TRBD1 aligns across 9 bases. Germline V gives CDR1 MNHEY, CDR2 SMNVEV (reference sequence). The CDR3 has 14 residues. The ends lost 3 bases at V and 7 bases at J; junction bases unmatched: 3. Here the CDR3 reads CASSFGTGSEKLFF. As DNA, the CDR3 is TGTGCCAGCAGTTTCGGGACAGGGAGTGAAAAACTGTTTTTT.

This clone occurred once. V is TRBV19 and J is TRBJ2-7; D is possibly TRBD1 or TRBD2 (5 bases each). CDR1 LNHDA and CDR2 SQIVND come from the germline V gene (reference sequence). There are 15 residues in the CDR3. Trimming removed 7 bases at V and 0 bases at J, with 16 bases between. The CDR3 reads CASTSVGGSSYEQYF. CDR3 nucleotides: TGTGCCAGTACCTCGGTTGGGGGATCCTCCTACGAGCAGTACTTC.

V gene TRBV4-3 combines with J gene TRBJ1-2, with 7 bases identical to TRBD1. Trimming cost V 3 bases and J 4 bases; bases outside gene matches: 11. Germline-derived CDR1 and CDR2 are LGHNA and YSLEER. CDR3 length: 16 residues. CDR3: CASSQTGTENIYGYTF. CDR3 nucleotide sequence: TGCGCCAGCAGCCAGACCGGGACAGAGAATATCTATGGCTACACCTTC.

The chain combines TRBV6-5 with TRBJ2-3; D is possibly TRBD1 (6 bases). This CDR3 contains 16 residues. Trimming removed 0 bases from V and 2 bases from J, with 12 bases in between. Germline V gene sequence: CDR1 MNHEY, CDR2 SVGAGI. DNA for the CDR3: TGTGCCAGCAGTTACTCTGGCAGGGGAGCCACAGATACGCAGTATTTT. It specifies CASSYSGRGATDTQYF.

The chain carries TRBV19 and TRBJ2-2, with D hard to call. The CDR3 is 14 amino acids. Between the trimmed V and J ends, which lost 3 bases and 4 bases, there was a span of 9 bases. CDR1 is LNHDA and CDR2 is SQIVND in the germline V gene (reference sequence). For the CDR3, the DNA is TGTGCCAGTAGTATTGGCCACTCCACCGGGGAGCTGTTTTTT. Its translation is CASSIGHSTGELFF.

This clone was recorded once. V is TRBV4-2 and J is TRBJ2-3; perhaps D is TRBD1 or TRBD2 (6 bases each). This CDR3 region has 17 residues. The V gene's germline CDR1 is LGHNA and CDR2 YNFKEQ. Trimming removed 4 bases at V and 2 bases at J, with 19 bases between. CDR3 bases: TGTGCCAGCAGCCTCGAACTGAGGGGGGATTACACAGATACGCAGTATTTT. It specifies CASSLELRGDYTDTQYF.

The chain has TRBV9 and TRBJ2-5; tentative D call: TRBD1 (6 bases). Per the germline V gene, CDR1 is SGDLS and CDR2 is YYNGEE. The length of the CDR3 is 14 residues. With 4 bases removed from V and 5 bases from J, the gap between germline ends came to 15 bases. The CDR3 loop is CASSPRTVSETQYF. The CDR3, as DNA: TGTGCCAGCAGCCCCCGGACAGTGTCGGAGACCCAGTACTTC.